The rows below give T cell receptor beta chains drawn from one sample of a study of graft-versus-host responses after intestinal transplantation. The protocol was immunoSEQ multiplex PCR, while the TCRdb copy is restricted to in-frame clones and leaves out a portion. This table has 80,000 to 95,000 clones, 85% to 95% appearing once. No antigen is known for these receptors. The sample here was unstimulated CD8+ T cells sorted from spleen or lymph node cells, taken before intestinal transplant. The receptors shown here come from a human donor who received an intestinal transplant. Both conserved end residues are part of each CDR3. Each record gives: D gene, J gene, V gene, clone size, CDR3 DNA, CDR3 protein. The D gene is left open where the match is weak. Some rows mark clone size as missing; the rest say once, few, many or name a class of expanded clone.

D: TRBD2
J: TRBJ2-3
V: TRBV29-1
size: -
DNA: TGCAGCGTTGAAGCGCTAGCGGTCACAGATACGCAGTATTTT
CDR3: CSVEALAVTDTQYF

D: TRBD1
J: TRBJ1-1
V: TRBV12-5
size: once
DNA: TGTGCTAGTGGTTTGGGAATTTTACTGGGACAGGGGGGGACTGAAGCTTTCTTT
CDR3: CASGLGILLGQGGTEAFF

D: -
J: TRBJ2-7
V: TRBV29-1
size: -
DNA: TGCAGCGTTGAAGAAGAAGGGGGCTACGAGCAGTACTTC
CDR3: CSVEEEGGYEQYF

D: -
J: TRBJ1-1
V: TRBV19
size: once
DNA: TGTGCCAGTAGTATAGATCTCTTGGCGGGGAACACTGAAGCTTTCTTT
CDR3: CASSIDLLAGNTEAFF

D: -
J: TRBJ2-7
V: TRBV4-1
size: -
DNA: TGCGCCAGCAGCCAAGGAGGACAGATCTACGAGCAGTACTTC
CDR3: CASSQGGQIYEQYF

D: -
J: TRBJ1-3
V: TRBV4-3
size: -
DNA: TGCGCCAGCAGCCAAGATTCTTCAGGGGCTGGAAACACCATATATTTT
CDR3: CASSQDSSGAGNTIYF

D: -
J: TRBJ2-3
V: TRBV11-3
size: -
DNA: TGTGCCAGCAGCTTAGAAGGGGCCCTCACAGATACGCAGTATTTT
CDR3: CASSLEGALTDTQYF

D: -
J: TRBJ1-1
V: TRBV7-2
size: -
DNA: TGTGCCAGCAGCCCCTGGACAGTTGAGACTGAAGCTTTCTTT
CDR3: CASSPWTVETEAFF

D: TRBD2
J: TRBJ2-7
V: TRBV19
size: -
DNA: TGTGCCAGCGGGACTAGCGGGGGCTCCTACGAGCAGTACTTC
CDR3: CASGTSGGSYEQYF

D: -
J: TRBJ2-7
V: TRBV7-2
size: -
DNA: TGTGCCAGCAGCTCCGTAAACGACCCAGGGTACGGCTACGAGCAGTACTTC
CDR3: CASSSVNDPGYGYEQYF

D: -
J: TRBJ2-1
V: TRBV7-9
size: -
DNA: TGTGCCAGCAGCTTATCAACAGGGGAGCAGTTCTTC
CDR3: CASSLSTGEQFF